The T cell receptor beta chain under discussion was sequenced for a study of blood T cell repertoires in COVID-19. The CDR3 is 13 amino acids. CDR1 SEHNR and CDR2 FQNEAQ come from the germline V gene (reference sequence). V shed 4 bases and J shed 4 bases, with 7 bases lying between them. Produced via immunoSEQ multiplex PCR; TCRdb's table is partial and in-frame only. The table records about 50,000 clones, nearly 95% of them present only once. Source material: peripheral blood. This TCR was sampled from a man aged 50 to 60 with active COVID-19. V and J are TRBV7-9 and TRBJ1-4; no clear D. CDR3 in DNA: TGTGCCAGCAGCTGGGGAGTTAATGAAAAACTGTTTTTT. This translates into CASSWGVNEKLFF. Full variable domain (missing parts from reference TRBV7-9 and TRBJ1-4): DTGVSQNPRHKITKRGQNVTFRCDPISEHNRLYWYRQTLGQGPEFLTYFQNEAQLEKSRLLSDRFSAERPKGSFSTLEIQRTEQGDSAMYLCASSWGVNEKLFFGSGTQLSVL.